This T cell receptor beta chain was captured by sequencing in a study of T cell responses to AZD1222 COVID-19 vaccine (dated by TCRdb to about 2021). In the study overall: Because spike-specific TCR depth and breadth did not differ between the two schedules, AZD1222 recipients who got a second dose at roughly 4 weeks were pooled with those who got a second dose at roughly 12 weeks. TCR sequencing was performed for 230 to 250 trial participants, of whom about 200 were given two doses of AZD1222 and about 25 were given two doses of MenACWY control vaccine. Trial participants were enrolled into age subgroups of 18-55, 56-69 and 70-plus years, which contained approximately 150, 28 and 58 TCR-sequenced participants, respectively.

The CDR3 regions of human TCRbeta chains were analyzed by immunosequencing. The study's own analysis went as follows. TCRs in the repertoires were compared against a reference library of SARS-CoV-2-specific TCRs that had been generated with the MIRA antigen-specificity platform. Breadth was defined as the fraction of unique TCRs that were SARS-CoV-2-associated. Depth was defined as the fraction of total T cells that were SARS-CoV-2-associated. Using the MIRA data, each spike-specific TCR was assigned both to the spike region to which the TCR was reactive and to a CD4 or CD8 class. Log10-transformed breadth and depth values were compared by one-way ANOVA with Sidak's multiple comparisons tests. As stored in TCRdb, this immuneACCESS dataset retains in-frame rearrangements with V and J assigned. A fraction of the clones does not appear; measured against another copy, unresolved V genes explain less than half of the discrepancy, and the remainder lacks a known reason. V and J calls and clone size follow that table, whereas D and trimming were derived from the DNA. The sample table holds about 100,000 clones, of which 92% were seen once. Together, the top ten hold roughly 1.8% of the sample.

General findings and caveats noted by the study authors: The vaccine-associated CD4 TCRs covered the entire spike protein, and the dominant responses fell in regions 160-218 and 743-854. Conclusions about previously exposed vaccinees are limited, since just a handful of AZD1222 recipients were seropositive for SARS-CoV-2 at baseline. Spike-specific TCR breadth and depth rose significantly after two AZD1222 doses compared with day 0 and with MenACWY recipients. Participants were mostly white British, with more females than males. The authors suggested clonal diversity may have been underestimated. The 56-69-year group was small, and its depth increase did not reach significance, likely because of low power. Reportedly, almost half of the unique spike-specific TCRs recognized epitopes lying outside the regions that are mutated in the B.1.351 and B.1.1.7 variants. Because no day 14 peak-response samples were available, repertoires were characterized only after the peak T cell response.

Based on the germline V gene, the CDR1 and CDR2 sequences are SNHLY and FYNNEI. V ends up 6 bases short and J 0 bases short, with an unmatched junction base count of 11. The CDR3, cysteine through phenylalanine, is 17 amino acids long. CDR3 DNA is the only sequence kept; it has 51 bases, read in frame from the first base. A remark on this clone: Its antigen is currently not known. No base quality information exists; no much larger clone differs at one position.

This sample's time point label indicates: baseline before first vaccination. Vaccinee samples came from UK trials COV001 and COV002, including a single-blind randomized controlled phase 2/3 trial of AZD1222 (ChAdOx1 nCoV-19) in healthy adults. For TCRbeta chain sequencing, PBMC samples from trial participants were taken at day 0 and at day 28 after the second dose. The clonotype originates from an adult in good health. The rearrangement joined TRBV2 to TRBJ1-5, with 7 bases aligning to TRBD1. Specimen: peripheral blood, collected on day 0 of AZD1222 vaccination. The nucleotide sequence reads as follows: TGTGCCAGCAGCCAAGGTCAGGGGGATCATAGCAATCAGCCCCAGCATTTT. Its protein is CASSQGQGDHSNQPQHF.